This TCR beta chain comes out of a study of cytomegalovirus exposure and HLA in healthy donors. Broader study findings: In vitro checks showed that a few CMV-associated chains really do target CMV antigens. Presence/absence analyses assumed roughly uniform sequencing depth across donors. Association of a missense DCLRE1C variant with TCR beta V- and J-gene trimming was reported in a later analysis. Both high specificity and high sensitivity reportedly marked the classifier's diagnosis of cytomegalovirus status.

This clone was seen once. Antigen: not known. Both 60 Vbeta primers and 13 Jbeta primers went into the PCR. TCRdb keeps only in-frame clones here, not all; method: immunoSEQ multiplex PCR. The data contain 110,000 or so clones, 67% of them singletons. This CDR3 has 13 amino acids. Germline CDR1 and CDR2: MNHEY and SVGAGI. V dropped 5 bases and J dropped 1 base, with 8 bases sitting between them. This sequence joins TRBV6-5 and TRBJ2-5, with D unclear. This TCR was recovered from a man between 18 and 29 years old in good health and CMV-seropositive. Sequencing was performed on PBMCs. As DNA, the CDR3 is TGTGCCAGCAGTCTGACTCTCCAAGAGACCCAGTACTTC. This encodes CASSLTLQETQYF.